This T cell receptor beta chain was captured by sequencing in a study of cytomegalovirus exposure and HLA in healthy donors. Overall study: Among the approximately 400 donors who were genotyped, 81% fell in the genetic ancestry cluster that is associated with self-reported Caucasian donors. General study findings and limits: It was assumed in the presence/absence analyses that sequencing depth was roughly uniform across donors. Per a later analysis, about 18,000 TCR beta sequences showed association with HLA alleles at 0.05 false discovery rate.

Amplification used 60 Vbeta primers and 13 Jbeta primers. The data were produced by immunoSEQ multiplex PCR, yet TCRdb's version contains in-frame clones alone and is incomplete. The data show around 150,000 clones, with more than 70% seen just once and approximately 2.8% held by the top ten. To note about this clone: The antigen remains undetermined.

Deletions cut 2 bases from V and 4 bases from J, with 7 bases between. CDR1 and CDR2 from the germline V gene are SGHRS and YFSETQ. The CDR3 is 13 amino acids. This TCR came from a male donor in good health and CMV-seronegative. This chain joins TRBV5-1 and TRBJ2-1; D remains ambiguous. The sample was PBMCs. This chain's CDR3 is CASSFNQYNEQFF. The CDR3 nucleotides are TGCGCCAGCAGCTTCAATCAGTACAATGAGCAGTTCTTC.